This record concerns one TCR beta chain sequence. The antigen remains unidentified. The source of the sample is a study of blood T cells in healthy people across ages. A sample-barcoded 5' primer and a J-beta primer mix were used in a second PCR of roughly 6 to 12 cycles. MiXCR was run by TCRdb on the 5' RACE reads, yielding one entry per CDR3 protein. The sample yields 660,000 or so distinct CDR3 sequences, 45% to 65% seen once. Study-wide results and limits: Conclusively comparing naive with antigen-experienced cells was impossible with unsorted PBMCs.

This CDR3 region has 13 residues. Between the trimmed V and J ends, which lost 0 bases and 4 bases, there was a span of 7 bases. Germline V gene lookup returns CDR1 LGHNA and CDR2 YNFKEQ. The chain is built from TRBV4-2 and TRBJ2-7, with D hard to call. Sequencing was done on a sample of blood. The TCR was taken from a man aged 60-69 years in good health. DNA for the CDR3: TGTGCCAGCAGCCAAGATCTCCCATACGAGCAGTACTTC. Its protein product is CASSQDLPYEQYF.